The source of this T cell receptor beta chain is a study of blood T cell repertoires in COVID-19. Across the study: T cells, B-cell-depleted T cells, or PBMCs provided the cDNA or gDNA that served as material.

Participants came from roughly 23 US areas, aged roughly 18 to 90 years. Up to 2 weeks before entering the study, exposed participants had met a COVID-19 case. This clone appeared a single time. Study processing details: By means of reference gene primer amplification, nucleated cell counts were estimated. The repertoire was sequenced with immunoSEQ multiplex PCR; TCRdb's copy has only in-frame clones and lacks some. V and J calls plus clone size are reproduced from that table; the DNA served to infer D and trimming. The sample contains around 340,000 clones, about nine tenths of which appear only once. The length of the CDR3 is 14 residues. The J segment lost 5 bases and the V segment lost 5 bases, leaving 7 bases of the junction unmatched. Germline CDR1 and CDR2: SEHNR and FQNEAQ (reference sequence).

Sequencing was done on a sample of PBMCs or T cells enriched from blood (not recorded which). This chain connects TRBV7-9 to TRBJ1-2; 8 nucleotides align to TRBD1. This clonotype was obtained from a woman aged 30 to 39 who had been exposed to COVID-19. The CDR3 region is CASSRRTGTYGYTF. DNA of the CDR3: TGTGCCAGCAGCCGACGGACAGGGACGTATGGCTACACCTTC.